This T cell receptor beta chain was profiled in a study of cytotoxic CD8 clonotypes in ibrutinib-treated CLL. Study-wide background: Patient counts were around 11 relapsed/refractory, over 14 treatment-naive and roughly 18 IGHV unmutated.

The CDR3 sequence is 13 residues long. In germline, CDR1 is SNHLY, CDR2 FYNNEI. V was clipped by 10 bases and J by 2 bases, with 14 bases between them. About this clone itself: Antigen unknown.

Repertoires were generated with immunoSEQ multiplex PCR, while TCRdb's copy carries only in-frame clones and drops some. Here the sample spans 100,000 to 150,000 clones, over 75% being singletons. Study-level results: Against age-matched healthy donors, baseline clonality ran higher and tracked circulating CD8+ T-cell counts.

This receptor was obtained from a human donor with chronic lymphocytic leukemia. The chain links TRBV2 to TRBJ1-1; maybe TRBD1 (5 bases). Sequences were derived from PBMCs, sampled after 24 months of ibrutinib treatment. In DNA, the CDR3 is TGTGCCACATGCCGGGACCCTAACACTGAAGCTTTCTTT. Residues: CATCRDPNTEAFF.